The TCR beta chain under discussion was sequenced for a study of T-cell reconstitution after alpha-beta-depleted transplantation in children. Preparation of the TCRbeta library involved a method that used unique molecular identifiers. TCRdb used MiXCR to reprocess the PCR reads, holding one entry per CDR3 protein. The table lists about 900,000 distinct CDR3 sequences, about 29% of them singletons, with over 25% in the top ten. The CDR3 extends over 13 amino acids. Germline loops: CDR1 SEHNR, CDR2 FQNEAQ (reference sequence). The V end was cut by 3 bases, the J end by 3 bases, with 8 bases between. The chain recombines TRBV7-9 with TRBJ1-1; D ambiguous. Sample: PBMCs, mostly from graft donor cells, taken 360 days after TCRalphabeta/CD19-depleted stem cell transplant. This TCR came from a boy under two years old who had a stem cell transplant for SCID, so the T cells may come from the graft donor. The CDR3 DNA follows: TGTGCCAGCAGCTTCGAGTATCACACTGAAGCTTTCTTT. Its protein product is CASSFEYHTEAFF. The full variable domain, in which reference TRBV7-9 and TRBJ1-1 provide the parts outside the CDR3, is DTGVSQNPRHKITKRGQNVTFRCDPISEHNRLYWYRQTLGQGPEFLTYFQNEAQLEKSRLLSDRFSAERPKGSFSTLEIQRTEQGDSAMYLCASSFEYHTEAFFGQGTRLTVV.